The T cell receptor beta chain under discussion was sequenced for a study of shared clonotypes between healthy human individuals (TCRdb year 2020). About the study as a whole: The cohort included three men and two women between 18 and 49 years of age. For each donor, three plates each were used for CD4 naive and CD4 memory, two plates were used for CD8 naive, and one plate was used for CD8 memory. Per donor, leukapheresis produced somewhere between about 0.94 and 9 billion PBMCs. Different laboratories and diverse techniques were used to prepare libraries and sequence TCR repertoires, to increase sequencing depth and limit assay-specific biases. To estimate repertoire size and how much clonotypes are shared between individuals, the study performed deep sequencing of blood TCR repertoires from about five healthy adults.

Using the deep immunoSEQ assay, multiplex PCR amplified TCR CDR3 regions from genomic DNA. For each cell subset, the extracted genomic DNA was distributed evenly across all wells of several immunoSEQ 96-well plates, and each plate served as one replicate. For sorted subsets, approximately 200 ng of genomic DNA, equivalent to some 30,000 T cell genomes, went into each replicate PCR. Purified libraries were measured with a Qubit 3.0 fluorometer, size-checked on a Bioanalyzer 2100, and measured again with the KAPA Library Quantification kit. A separate single-read 150-cycle Illumina NextSeq 550 flow cell was used to sequence each immunoSEQ 96-well plate. The authors processed their data as follows. Because only junctional sequences without quality scores were contained in the immunoSEQ output, filtering matching that applied to full-length reads could not be performed. Sequences were annotated with PyIR, a Python wrapper for IgBLAST v1.9, and V/J genes and CDR3 were assigned using IMGT germline references. Reads were filtered out if the reads had weak V/J assignments (E-value above 1e-6), no CDR3, stop codons, out-of-frame junctions, or ambiguous translated residues. A V3J clonotype was defined by an identical inferred V gene, J gene, and CDR3 amino acid sequence. Percentage overlap between repertoires was calculated by dividing the number of shared unique clonotypes by the size of the smaller repertoire. Repertoire richness was assessed with RTK rarefaction, the Chao1 estimator, and Recon v2.1 estimates of unobserved clonotypes. Generation probabilities for all TCRbeta clonotypes obtained by the gDNA method from four donors were computed using OLGA. TCRdb took over this immuneACCESS table, retaining in-frame rearrangements with V and J assigned. Such tables are incomplete; in checked studies, under half of the missing clones stem from an unresolved V gene, and the remainder is unexplained. Clone size and the V and J calls come from that table; the DNA yielded D and trimming. The sample yields approximately 2.3 million clones; approximately 95% were counted once. 0.35% to 0.45% of the sample is held by the ten biggest clonotypes.

Healthy HIV-negative adults with no recently reported acute infections or vaccinations were included as donors. All donors were Caucasian adults living in Nashville, Tennessee, USA. CD4+ T cells were enriched by magnetic negative selection, after which naive cells were positively selected on CD45RA and the negative fraction was taken as the memory subset. Blood was collected by leukapheresis, and PBMCs were isolated by Ficoll-Histopaque density gradient centrifugation and then cryopreserved in liquid nitrogen vapor phase. Purity and quantity of every magnetically sorted T cell population were checked by analytical flow cytometry. Each sorted fraction had its genomic DNA isolated and then quantified by UV absorbance on a Nanodrop 2000c. Study-wide conclusions, independent of this receptor: Incomplete sequencing was indicated by rarefaction of sorted-subset datasets, despite the large sequencing depth. Clonotypes shared by all four sorted-subset donors showed higher generation probabilities than non-shared clonotypes. Across four donors, around 5% of naive CD4, roughly 3.4% of naive CD8, under 2.5% of memory CD4, and 0.4% of memory CD8 clonotypes were shared. Naive subsets generally had larger estimated clonotype richness than memory subsets. Sampling was restricted to blood, and TCR repertoires in tissue are likely to differ from TCR repertoires in blood. The small number of donors limited the genetic and exposure-history diversity represented. Pairwise subsampling indicated that sequencing depth was expected to affect the degree of clonotype sharing among donors.

Remarks on this clone: Its recognized antigen is unknown. No quality values exist for individual bases; no much larger clone is one base distant.

The source of this sequence is a young man in good health. Some clones in this sample may be carry-over from other donors' samples. The material sequenced was naive CD4+ T cells from PBMCs. The cell subset or site label for this specimen denotes: CD45RA+ positively selected.

The nucleotide sequence reads TGTGCCACGGGGACAGGGGATACCTACGAGCAGTACTTC. Its amino acids are CATGTGDTYEQYF. The sequence is built from TRBV15 and TRBJ2-7; the junction holds 10 bases that match TRBD1. The CDR1 and CDR2 encoded by the germline V gene (reference sequence) are LNHNV and YYDKDF. Germline trimming amounts to 9 bases on V and 2 bases on J, with 4 as the count of junction bases outside the gene matches. The CDR3, cysteine through phenylalanine, is 13 amino acids long. The read is trimmed to its CDR3 DNA, 39 bases read in frame from base 1.